This T cell receptor (beta chain) was profiled in a study of molecular identifiers for immune sequencing clone quantification. Study-wide results and limits: Clonotypes surpassing 20 RNA copies contained over 97% of effector molecules, versus under 1% in naive cells. Spiked-in Jurkat TCR RNA corresponding to one cell was reported as detectable against more than 950,000 naive cells.

TCRdb passed the PCR reads through MiXCR, listing each CDR3 protein once. This table holds fewer than 350,000 distinct CDR3 sequences, roughly a quarter found once. In its sample, this clonotype was seen many times. The antigen is not known. Trimming pared 3 bases from V and 6 bases from J, leaving 13 bases between. CDR1 and CDR2 from the germline V gene are DFQATT and SNEGSKA (reference sequence). The CDR3 is made up of 13 amino acids. The chain carries TRBV20-1 and TRBJ2-3; tentatively, D is TRBD1 or TRBD2 (5 bases each). This TCR was recovered from a human donor in good health. Some libraries in this study had Jurkat cell RNA spiked in. Sequencing was carried out using naive CD8+ T cells from blood, with Jurkat cell RNA spiked in. Subset indicated: FACS-sorted CD8+CD4-CCR7+CD45RA+ naive T cells. This CDR3 is CSARLDGTDTQYF. The CDR3 coding sequence is TGCAGTGCTAGGCTGGACGGGACGGATACGCAGTATTTT.